The 19 T cell receptor beta chains reported below all come from one sample, sequenced in a study of T cells after yellow fever vaccination. TCRdb reprocessed the 5' RACE reads via MiXCR and lists one record per CDR3 protein. In the table there are just under 600,000 distinct CDR3 sequences, approximately 13% of which are singletons. Source: PBMCs, taken on the day of the yellow fever booster vaccination. These receptors all stem from a young man who received the YFV17D yellow fever vaccine.

The chain recombines TRBV4-2 with TRBJ2-7; the D is unclear. This CDR3 region has 16 residues. V was trimmed by 4 bases and J by 2 bases, leaving 18 bases between them. Germline V gene sequence: CDR1 LGHNA, CDR2 YNFKEQ. The CDR3 bases are TGTGCCAGCAGCCCGAAGTCTGATCCAGTACCCTACGAGCAGTACTTC. It specifies CASSPKSDPVPYEQYF.

This sequence joins TRBV7-2 and TRBJ2-7, with 8 bases lining up with TRBD2. Germline loops: CDR1 SGHTA, CDR2 FQGNSA. J gave up 3 bases and V 0 bases, and 7 bases lay outside the gene matches. The CDR3 extends over 16 amino acids. CDR3 in DNA: TGTGCCAGCAGCTTAGCGAGCGGGAGACAAAACTACGAGCAGTACTTC. Protein product: CASSLASGRQNYEQYF.

This chain joins TRBV6-2 or TRBV6-3 and TRBJ1-1; 10 positions agree with TRBD1. The CDR3 covers 15 residues. Germline CDR1 is MNHEY and CDR2 is SVGEGT. V was clipped by 3 bases and J by 3 bases; unmatched bases: 4. CDR3 coding DNA: TGTGCCAGCAGTTATCGGACAGGGGGTGACACTGAAGCTTTCTTT. Protein sequence: CASSYRTGGDTEAFF.

V is TRBV29-1 and J is TRBJ2-7; 9 positions agree with TRBD1. Losses at the gene ends were 2 bases for V and 6 bases for J; bases not matched to a gene: 8. The germline CDR1 and CDR2 sequences are SQVTM and ANQGSEA. The CDR3 spans 14 residues. For the CDR3, the DNA is TGCAGCGTTGAATCCTCGGGACAGGGAGGCGAGCAGTACTTC. This sequence encodes CSVESSGQGGEQYF.

The V and J genes are TRBV3-1 and TRBJ2-3, with 11 bases lining up with TRBD2. The V gene's germline CDR1 is LGHDT and CDR2 YNNKEL (reference sequence). J gave up 5 bases and V 3 bases, and 7 bases lay outside the gene matches. The CDR3 spans 16 residues. CDR3 protein: CASSQGTSGPQDTQYF. The DNA of the CDR3 is TGTGCCAGCAGCCAGGGGACTAGCGGACCACAAGATACGCAGTATTTT.

A few counts support this clonotype. The V call is TRBV7-9, the J call TRBJ1-4, with TRBD1 identical over 8 bases. V lost 3 bases to trimming and J lost 3 bases; unmatched junction nucleotides: 3. The CDR3 contains 15 residues. The germline CDR1 and CDR2 sequences are SEHNR and FQNEAQ (reference sequence). DNA of the CDR3: TGTGCCAGCAGCTTTGGACAGGGTTCTAATGAAAAACTGTTTTTT. This codes for CASSFGQGSNEKLFF.

This rearrangement joins TRBV28 to TRBJ2-2; no definite D call. The germline V gene has CDR1 MDHEN and CDR2 SYDVKM. The CDR3 is 13 residues long. Between the trimmed V and J ends, which lost 3 bases and 10 bases, there was a span of 12 bases. CDR3 sequence reads: CASSFPPLVELFF. The CDR3 region has the DNA TGTGCCAGCAGTTTCCCCCCTTTGGTGGAGCTGTTTTTT.

The chain joins TRBV29-1 to TRBJ2-5; D is tentatively TRBD1 or TRBD2 (5 bases each). Per the germline V gene, CDR1 is SQVTM and CDR2 is ANQGSEA. The CDR3 consists of 12 residues. Trimming stripped 7 bases from V and 5 bases from J, with 14 bases between. The chain's CDR3 is CSALGGAETQYF. The CDR3 coding sequence is TGCAGCGCCCTTGGGGGTGCGGAGACCCAGTACTTC.

This sequence joins TRBV29-1 and TRBJ2-3; D unresolved. Germline values: CDR1 SQVTM, CDR2 ANQGSEA. Trimming removed 1 base at V and 9 bases at J, with 8 bases between. The CDR3 is 11 residues long. CDR3 in amino acids: CSVEAGRTQYF. CDR3 sequence (DNA): TGCAGCGTTGAAGCGGGTCGCACGCAGTATTTT.

The genes are TRBV20-1 and TRBJ2-5; the D is unclear. This CDR3 is 11 amino acids long. Trimming took 6 bases from V and 8 from J, leaving 13 bases between them. Germline V gene lookup returns CDR1 DFQATT and CDR2 SNEGSKA (reference sequence). The CDR3 region is CSAPLSDTQYF. In DNA, the CDR3 is TGCAGTGCCCCCCTATCAGATACCCAGTACTTC.

This clonotype was observed a handful of times. The chain has TRBV12-3 or TRBV12-4 and TRBJ2-1, with 9 nucleotides matching TRBD2. This CDR3 spans 18 amino acids. V lost 3 bases, J lost 4 bases, and 13 bases stayed unmatched. The CDR3: CASSLGTATSGRYNEQFF. The DNA of the CDR3 is TGTGCCAGCAGTTTGGGGACGGCGACTAGCGGACGGTACAATGAGCAGTTCTTC.

This clonotype was seen a few times. The V call is TRBV10-2, the J call TRBJ2-2; 11 bases are a match to TRBD2. Germline V gene sequence: CDR1 WSHSY, CDR2 SAAADI. This CDR3 has 17 amino acids. V was clipped by 7 bases and J by 0 bases; unmatched bases: 7. CDR3 protein: CASISTSGASNTGELFF. CDR3 bases: TGCGCCAGCATCTCGACTAGCGGGGCCTCGAACACCGGGGAGCTGTTTTTT.

This clonotype occurred a few times. Here the CDR3 reads CSASTGSMTYEQYF. CDR3 DNA: TGCAGTGCTAGCACGGGGAGTATGACCTACGAGCAGTACTTC. The chain is built from TRBV20-1 and TRBJ2-7; D may be TRBD2 (5 bases). From germline, CDR1 is DFQATT and CDR2 SNEGSKA (reference sequence). The CDR3 is made up of 14 amino acids. Trimming cost V 3 bases and J 2 bases, with 14 bases left between them.

This clonotype was seen only a few times. This chain links TRBV12-3 or TRBV12-4 with TRBJ2-5; D may be TRBD1 or TRBD2 (7 bases each). The CDR3 is 15 residues long. Trimming left V 6 bases short and J 4 bases short, with 18 bases between. CDR3 amino acids: CASRHDREGRETQYF. Written as DNA, the CDR3 is TGTGCCAGCAGACACGACAGGGAGGGGAGAGAGACCCAGTACTTC.

The J gene is TRBJ1-1, the V gene TRBV7-2; D possibly corresponds to TRBD1 (6 bases). Deletions cut 6 bases from V and 6 bases from J, with 14 bases between. Per the germline V gene, CDR1 is SGHTA and CDR2 is FQGNSA. The CDR3 loop spans 13 amino acids. The CDR3 reads CASRSPGDSEAFF. CDR3 nucleotide sequence: TGTGCCAGCAGAAGTCCAGGGGATTCTGAAGCTTTCTTT.

This clonotype was observed a handful of times. V gene TRBV5-1 combines with J gene TRBJ2-7; 9 nucleotides match TRBD1. The CDR3 is 15 residues long. V lost 0 bases to trimming and J lost 5 bases; unmatched junction nucleotides: 6. CDR1 is SGHRS, CDR2 YFSETQ, per germline. Here the CDR3 DNA reads TGCGCCAGCAGCTTGGCACAGGGGGCAGACAACGAGCAGTACTTC. Encoded protein: CASSLAQGADNEQYF.

In its sample, this clonotype was seen a few times. This chain joins TRBV10-3 and TRBJ2-5; TRBD1 is a possible D gene (5 bases). The V gene lost 3 bases and the J gene lost 5 bases, with 13 bases spanning the gap. Germline-derived CDR1 and CDR2 are ENHRY and SYGVKD. This CDR3 contains 14 residues. In DNA, the CDR3 is TGTGCCATCAGTGATTTTGGGGCAGGGGAGACCCAGTACTTC. It yields the protein CAISDFGAGETQYF.

The chain carries TRBV5-6 and TRBJ2-7; TRBD1 aligns across 7 bases. J was trimmed by 6 bases and V by 2 bases; bases with no gene match: 8. Germline loops: CDR1 SGHDT, CDR2 YYEEEE. The CDR3 totals 14 residues. CDR3 nucleotide sequence: TGTGCCAGCAGCTTAGGACAGGCAATCCTCGAGCAGTACTTC. Its translation is CASSLGQAILEQYF.

This clonotype was seen ten or more times. The chain employs TRBV15 and TRBJ2-5; the D call may be TRBD1 or TRBD2 (5 bases each). This CDR3 has 16 residues. Trimming removed 3 bases from V and 4 bases from J, with 18 bases in between. Germline-derived CDR1 and CDR2 are LNHNV and YYDKDF (reference sequence). The CDR3 spells CATSSPGSPRGETQYF. Written as DNA, the CDR3 is TGTGCCACCAGCAGTCCCGGCTCCCCGAGGGGAGAGACCCAGTACTTC.